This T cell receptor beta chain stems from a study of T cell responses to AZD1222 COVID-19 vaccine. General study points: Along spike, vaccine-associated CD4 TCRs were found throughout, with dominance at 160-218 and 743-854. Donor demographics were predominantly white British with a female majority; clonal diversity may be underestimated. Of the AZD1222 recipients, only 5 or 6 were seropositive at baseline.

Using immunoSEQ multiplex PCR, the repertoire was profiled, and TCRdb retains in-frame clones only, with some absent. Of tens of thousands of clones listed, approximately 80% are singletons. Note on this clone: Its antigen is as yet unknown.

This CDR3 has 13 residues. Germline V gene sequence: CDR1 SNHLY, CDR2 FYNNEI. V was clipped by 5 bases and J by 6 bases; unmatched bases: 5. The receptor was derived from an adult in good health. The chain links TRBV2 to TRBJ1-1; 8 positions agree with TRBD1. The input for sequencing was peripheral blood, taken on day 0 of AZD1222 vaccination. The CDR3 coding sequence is TGTGCCAGCAGTTCCGACAGGGGCGCTGAAGCTTTCTTT. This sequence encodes CASSSDRGAEAFF.